This T cell receptor (beta chain) was obtained from a study of blood T cell repertoires in COVID-19 (dated by TCRdb to 2018 to 2021). General notes on the study: Samples covering the acute and convalescent phases of COVID-19 were provided by collaborators in the United States, Italy and Spain. Nearly every sample came with metadata listing a de-identified subject ID, COVID-19 status, age in years and sex. The repertoires were released in a freely available public database intended as a resource for research on the immune response to SARS-CoV-2. Subjects who had been exposed to COVID-19, were actively infected with it, or had recovered from it provided the deeply sampled blood TCRbeta repertoires that made up the dataset. The samples were drawn from two sources: the first 160 participants of the ongoing ImmuneRACE study, and fewer than 1,500 subjects contributed by 6 global collaborators. The material from the prospective study consisted of cDNA or gDNA derived from T cells, B-cell-depleted T cells, or PBMCs. Where available, HLA class I and class II types were taken from metadata supplied by the sample provider and were not determined by assay-based typing. Points the paper makes about the study in general: The quantity of clinical and demographic metadata differed by source and by participant and was supplied without curation.

TCRbeta CDR3 regions were amplified from genomic DNA by means of the immunoSEQ Assay, a bias-controlled multiplex PCR. From the authors' description of their analysis: Nucleated cell counts per sample were estimated from amplification of reference gene primers within the assay. To quantify the absolute abundance of each unique TCRbeta CDR3 rearrangement, sequence reads were collapsed and filtered. For each sample, productive Simpson clonality was calculated as the square root of Simpson's diversity index across productive rearrangements. TCRdb took this table from immuneACCESS and kept in-frame rearrangements with V and J called. Such tables lack part of the clones; where checked against another copy, unresolved V genes explain under half of the gap, and the rest is unexplained. Clone size and the V and J calls come from that table; the DNA yielded D and trimming. This sample has 150,000 to 250,000 clones in its table, and approximately 84% of those were observed once. The biggest ten clones account for approximately 6.9% of the sample.

Whole blood was collected in K2EDTA tubes by collaborating institutions according to the institutions' own protocols. For TCRbeta analysis, collaborators shipped samples as frozen whole blood, isolated PBMCs, or DNA extracted from either of those sample types. The germline V gene (reference sequence) specifies SEHNR as CDR1 and FQNEAQ as CDR2. From its cysteine to its phenylalanine, the CDR3 spans 17 amino acids. Only CDR3 DNA is held: 51 bases, read in frame from base 1. V and J are truncated by 1 base and 1 base respectively, leaving an intervening sequence of 16 bases. Of note for this clone: Its antigen has not been determined. Base qualities are missing; no much larger clone stands one base away.

The sequence links TRBV7-9 to TRBJ1-1; a tentative D match to TRBD1 spans 6 bases. The specimen was peripheral blood. This receptor was identified in a human donor with acute or convalescent COVID-19. The donor label of this sample is uncertain. The DNA sequence is given as TGTGCCAGCAGCTTAGGCCTACCAACAGGGCCGAACACTGAAGCTTTCTTT. Its coded protein is CASSLGLPTGPNTEAFF.